Listed below are T cell receptor beta chains from one sample, sequenced in a study of early T cells in non-severe SARS-CoV-2 infection. TCRdb processed the 5' RACE reads anew with MiXCR; each CDR3 protein has one entry. This sample yields 100,000 to 140,000 distinct CDR3 sequences, of which roughly 10% are seen a single time; about 7.6% belongs to the top ten. The source material was whole blood. These receptors all stem from an adult who was a healthcare worker with PCR-confirmed SARS-CoV-2 infection or an uninfected control (not recorded which). The CDR3 runs from the conserved cysteine through the conserved F or W. A D gene is named only where the DNA matches it firmly. A row's size may be missing; if present it is once, few, many or a size class.

j_call: TRBJ1-1
cdr3_length: 12
d_call: -
v_call: TRBV20-1
clone_size: many
cdr3_nt: TGCAGTGCCCTTAGACAGAACACTGAAGCTTTCTTT
cdr3_aa: CSALRQNTEAFF

j_call: TRBJ2-5
cdr3_length: 13
d_call: -
v_call: TRBV12-3/TRBV12-4
clone_size: few
cdr3_nt: TGTGCCAGCAGCCCGGGGGCGGGCGGGACCCAGTACTTC
cdr3_aa: CASSPGAGGTQYF

j_call: TRBJ1-1
cdr3_length: 17
d_call: -
v_call: TRBV5-1
clone_size: few
cdr3_nt: TGCGCCAGCAGCTTTGCCCCTGAAAGTCGAAGAAACACTGAAGCTTTCTTT
cdr3_aa: CASSFAPESRRNTEAFF

j_call: TRBJ2-6
cdr3_length: 15
d_call: -
v_call: TRBV3-1
clone_size: many
cdr3_nt: TGTGCCAGCAGCCCCCCCAGCGTTGGGGCCAACGTCCTGACTTTC
cdr3_aa: CASSPPSVGANVLTF

j_call: TRBJ2-1
cdr3_length: 16
d_call: -
v_call: TRBV5-1
clone_size: many
cdr3_nt: TGCGCCAGCAGCTTGGAGAGTAGCGGACCAGGGAATGAGCAGTTCTTC
cdr3_aa: CASSLESSGPGNEQFF

j_call: TRBJ2-7
cdr3_length: 15
d_call: -
v_call: TRBV12-3/TRBV12-4
clone_size: many
cdr3_nt: TGTGCCAGCAGTTTACGGGAGGGGGCGAAAAACGAGCAGTACTTC
cdr3_aa: CASSLREGAKNEQYF

j_call: TRBJ2-1
cdr3_length: 14
d_call: -
v_call: TRBV28
clone_size: many
cdr3_nt: TGTGCCACCTGCGCGGGCGGCGATTACAATGAGCAGTTCTTC
cdr3_aa: CATCAGGDYNEQFF

j_call: TRBJ1-1
cdr3_length: 13
d_call: -
v_call: TRBV6-2/TRBV6-3
clone_size: many
cdr3_nt: TGTGCCAGCAGGGGGACGGCGAACACTGAAGCTTTCTTT
cdr3_aa: CASRGTANTEAFF

j_call: TRBJ2-7
cdr3_length: 15
d_call: -
v_call: TRBV27
clone_size: -
cdr3_nt: TGTGCCAGCAGCTTAAAGAGGGGTAATCCCTACGAGCAGTACTTC
cdr3_aa: CASSLKRGNPYEQYF

j_call: TRBJ2-1
cdr3_length: 13
d_call: -
v_call: TRBV5-1
clone_size: -
cdr3_nt: TGCGCCAGCACCCCCGGGGGCTACAATGAGCAGTTCTTC
cdr3_aa: CASTPGGYNEQFF

j_call: TRBJ2-6
cdr3_length: 15
d_call: -
v_call: TRBV18
clone_size: many
cdr3_nt: TGTGCCAGCTCACCACCGGTGGTTGGGGCCAACGTCCTGACTTTC
cdr3_aa: CASSPPVVGANVLTF

j_call: TRBJ2-7
cdr3_length: 15
d_call: -
v_call: TRBV5-1
clone_size: -
cdr3_nt: TGCGCCAGCAGCTTGGCAGCAGGGGTATCCTACGAGCAGTACTTC
cdr3_aa: CASSLAAGVSYEQYF

j_call: TRBJ2-3
cdr3_length: 12
d_call: -
v_call: TRBV7-2
clone_size: few
cdr3_nt: TGTGCCAGCAGCTCCGTGGTCGATACGCAGTATTTT
cdr3_aa: CASSSVVDTQYF

j_call: TRBJ2-1
cdr3_length: 15
d_call: -
v_call: TRBV14
clone_size: few
cdr3_nt: TGTGCCAGCAGCCAAGATATCCGTCGGGGGAAGGAGCAGTTCTTC
cdr3_aa: CASSQDIRRGKEQFF

j_call: TRBJ2-3
cdr3_length: 12
d_call: -
v_call: TRBV11-2
clone_size: many
cdr3_nt: TGTGCCAGCAGCCAGATGTCAGATACGCAGTATTTT
cdr3_aa: CASSQMSDTQYF

j_call: TRBJ1-3
cdr3_length: 12
d_call: -
v_call: TRBV7-6
clone_size: many
cdr3_nt: TGTGCCAGCAGTGCAGGGTCACACACCATATATTTT
cdr3_aa: CASSAGSHTIYF

j_call: TRBJ1-5
cdr3_length: 14
d_call: -
v_call: TRBV10-3
clone_size: many
cdr3_nt: TGTGCCATCAGGGGCTCTAACGGCAATCAGCCCCAGCATTTT
cdr3_aa: CAIRGSNGNQPQHF

j_call: TRBJ1-1
cdr3_length: 14
d_call: -
v_call: TRBV20-1
clone_size: few
cdr3_nt: TGCAGTGCTAGAGACGAGGGGATGAACACTGAAGCTTTCTTT
cdr3_aa: CSARDEGMNTEAFF

j_call: TRBJ2-7
cdr3_length: 12
d_call: -
v_call: TRBV5-1
clone_size: -
cdr3_nt: TGCGCCAGCAGTTCAGGGGGGCACGAGCAGTACTTC
cdr3_aa: CASSSGGHEQYF

j_call: TRBJ1-5
cdr3_length: 17
d_call: -
v_call: TRBV28
clone_size: few
cdr3_nt: TGTGCCAGCAGTTCTATGCCGGGACTGGCGAGGAATCAGCCCCAGCATTTT
cdr3_aa: CASSSMPGLARNQPQHF

j_call: TRBJ1-6
cdr3_length: 16
d_call: TRBD1
v_call: TRBV2
clone_size: few
cdr3_nt: TGTGCCAGCAGTGTTGGGACAGGGGGCTGGAATTCACCCCTCCACTTT
cdr3_aa: CASSVGTGGWNSPLHF

j_call: TRBJ1-1
cdr3_length: 12
d_call: -
v_call: TRBV6-1
clone_size: -
cdr3_nt: TGTGCCAGCACCCCTCCCGGGACTGAAGCTTTCTTT
cdr3_aa: CASTPPGTEAFF

j_call: TRBJ1-2
cdr3_length: 15
d_call: TRBD1
v_call: TRBV18
clone_size: -
cdr3_nt: TGTGCCAGCTCACCGGGTATGACAGGGAACTATGGCTACACCTTC
cdr3_aa: CASSPGMTGNYGYTF

j_call: TRBJ2-1
cdr3_length: 15
d_call: TRBD2
v_call: TRBV7-9
clone_size: few
cdr3_nt: TGTGCCAGCAGCCGAGCGGGAGCAGGCTACAATGAGCAGTTCTTC
cdr3_aa: CASSRAGAGYNEQFF

j_call: TRBJ1-2
cdr3_length: 15
d_call: -
v_call: TRBV12-3/TRBV12-4
clone_size: few
cdr3_nt: TGTGCCAGCAGTTTGGGGTCCGGGGGCAGCGGTGGCTACACCTTC
cdr3_aa: CASSLGSGGSGGYTF

j_call: TRBJ1-1
cdr3_length: 17
d_call: -
v_call: TRBV7-9
clone_size: many
cdr3_nt: TGTGCCAGCAGCTTACCCCCCCCCGCAGTGATGAACACTGAAGCTTTCTTT
cdr3_aa: CASSLPPPAVMNTEAFF

j_call: TRBJ2-7
cdr3_length: 12
d_call: -
v_call: TRBV29-1
clone_size: -
cdr3_nt: TGCAGCGTCGGCGACAACCTCTACGAGCAGTACTTC
cdr3_aa: CSVGDNLYEQYF

j_call: TRBJ2-7
cdr3_length: 13
d_call: -
v_call: TRBV7-2
clone_size: many
cdr3_nt: TGTGCCAGCAGCTTCTCCGGGTACTACGAGCAGTACTTC
cdr3_aa: CASSFSGYYEQYF

j_call: TRBJ1-4
cdr3_length: 15
d_call: -
v_call: TRBV15
clone_size: many
cdr3_nt: TGTGCCACCAGCACCTTGACAGCAACTAATGAAAAACTGTTTTTT
cdr3_aa: CATSTLTATNEKLFF

j_call: TRBJ2-3
cdr3_length: 13
d_call: -
v_call: TRBV24-1
clone_size: many
cdr3_nt: TGTGCCACCAGTGATTATGGCACAGATACGCAGTATTTT
cdr3_aa: CATSDYGTDTQYF

j_call: TRBJ2-5
cdr3_length: 12
d_call: -
v_call: TRBV19
clone_size: -
cdr3_nt: TGTGCCAGTAGTTTCGAATCCGGGACCCAGTACTTC
cdr3_aa: CASSFESGTQYF

j_call: TRBJ2-1
cdr3_length: 11
d_call: -
v_call: TRBV6-1
clone_size: -
cdr3_nt: TGTGCCAGCAACAGGGTCAATGAGCAGTTCTTC
cdr3_aa: CASNRVNEQFF

j_call: TRBJ2-7
cdr3_length: 14
d_call: TRBD2
v_call: TRBV7-6
clone_size: few
cdr3_nt: TGTGCCAGCAGCTTAGGACTAGCGGGAGGCGAGCAGTACTTC
cdr3_aa: CASSLGLAGGEQYF

j_call: TRBJ2-2
cdr3_length: 13
d_call: -
v_call: TRBV12-3/TRBV12-4
clone_size: few
cdr3_nt: TGTGCCAGCAGCCGGACAGCCACCGGGGAGCTGTTTTTT
cdr3_aa: CASSRTATGELFF

j_call: TRBJ2-5
cdr3_length: 15
d_call: -
v_call: TRBV5-1
clone_size: few
cdr3_nt: TGCGCCAGCAGATTGGGAGGTGGGGGAGGAGAGACCCAGTACTTC
cdr3_aa: CASRLGGGGGETQYF

j_call: TRBJ2-1
cdr3_length: 14
d_call: TRBD2
v_call: TRBV5-1
clone_size: few
cdr3_nt: TGCGCCAGCAGCGAGGGAGGGCCCTCCAATGAGCAGTTCTTC
cdr3_aa: CASSEGGPSNEQFF

j_call: TRBJ2-5
cdr3_length: 14
d_call: TRBD1
v_call: TRBV6-1
clone_size: few
cdr3_nt: TGTGCCAGCACCGCCGGACAGGGTAGGGTGACCCAGTACTTC
cdr3_aa: CASTAGQGRVTQYF

j_call: TRBJ2-7
cdr3_length: 15
d_call: TRBD2
v_call: TRBV13
clone_size: many
cdr3_nt: TGTGCCAGCAGCCAGCAACTAGCGGGAGGCAACGAGCAGTACTTC
cdr3_aa: CASSQQLAGGNEQYF

j_call: TRBJ2-2
cdr3_length: 18
d_call: -
v_call: TRBV7-2
clone_size: many
cdr3_nt: TGTGCCAGCAGCTCCGGACCCCACGGAGCGGGGAACACCGGGGAGCTGTTTTTT
cdr3_aa: CASSSGPHGAGNTGELFF

j_call: TRBJ1-5
cdr3_length: 14
d_call: TRBD1
v_call: TRBV7-9
clone_size: many
cdr3_nt: TGTGCCAGCAGCGAGGGGACAGGGAATCAGCCCCAGCATTTT
cdr3_aa: CASSEGTGNQPQHF